A selection of T cell receptor beta chains follows, all from one sample in a study of cytomegalovirus exposure and HLA in healthy donors. Here immunoSEQ multiplex PCR was the method, and the copy in TCRdb shows in-frame clones only, minus some. In the table there are fewer than 250,000 clones, over 75% of which are singletons. Sequencing was carried out using PBMCs. Receptor source: a man younger than 30 in good health and CMV-seronegative. Both conserved end residues are part of each CDR3. D genes are given only for firm matches. Clone size is not always given. Where it is, it says once, few, many or a class for expanded clones.

clone size,D gene,V gene,J gene,CDR3 DNA,CDR3 protein
once,TRBD1,TRBV6-5,TRBJ1-5,TGTGCCAGCAGTTCCGGGACAGCTAGCAATCAGCCCCAGCATTTT,CASSSGTASNQPQHF
-,-,TRBV21-1,TRBJ2-5,TGTGCCAGCCGCGACCCGGGACAGGGGCCCCCGGTGGAGACCCAGTACTTC,CASRDPGQGPPVETQYF
-,TRBD1,TRBV4-2,TRBJ2-3,TGTGCCAGCAGCCAATCCCCGACAGGGACAGGGAAGGCAGATACGCAGTATTTT,CASSQSPTGTGKADTQYF
-,-,TRBV18,TRBJ1-1,TGTGCCAGCTCACCGGGGGCACAAGGAAACACTGAAGCTTTCTTT,CASSPGAQGNTEAFF
-,-,TRBV5-1,TRBJ1-5,TGCGCCAGCAGCTTGGACGCGGGGCCCGAGCAGCCCCAGCATTTT,CASSLDAGPEQPQHF
-,-,TRBV11-2,TRBJ1-5,TGTGCCAGCAGCTTGGGCAGAGACAATCAGCCCCAGCATTTT,CASSLGRDNQPQHF
once,TRBD2,TRBV2,TRBJ2-2,TGTGCCAGCAGTGGACTAGCGTACACCGGGGAGCTGTTTTTT,CASSGLAYTGELFF
-,TRBD1,TRBV5-1,TRBJ2-3,TGCGCCAGCAGCCAAGGACAGGGACGCACAGATACGCAGTATTTT,CASSQGQGRTDTQYF
-,-,TRBV7-3,TRBJ2-1,TGTGCCAGCAGCTTTCGAACCTCCCCGACGGGGAACAATGAGCAGTTCTTC,CASSFRTSPTGNNEQFF
-,-,TRBV27,TRBJ1-1,TGTGCCAGCAGTTTATCATCAGGTTACACTGAAGCTTTCTTT,CASSLSSGYTEAFF
-,-,TRBV30,TRBJ2-7,TGTGCCCTTGATCCCGGGGACTACGAGCAGTACTTC,CALDPGDYEQYF
-,-,TRBV2,TRBJ1-3,TGTGCCAGCAGTAGGTCTCGGCAGGGTTCTGGAAACACCATATATTTT,CASSRSRQGSGNTIYF
-,TRBD2,TRBV5-4,TRBJ2-5,TGTGCCAGCAGTTTAGGGACTAGCGGGAGTCTTGTGACCCAGTACTTC,CASSLGTSGSLVTQYF
-,-,TRBV7-6,TRBJ1-1,TGTGCCAGCAGCTTAGGACAGGAATCATCCGAAGCTTTCTTT,CASSLGQESSEAFF
-,TRBD2,TRBV5-1,TRBJ2-1,TGCGCCAGCAGCTTGGCCAGCGGGGTACCCAATGAGCAGTTCTTC,CASSLASGVPNEQFF
few,-,TRBV7-9,TRBJ1-1,TGTGCCAGCAGCTCAGGGGTGGGAACTGAAGCTTTCTTT,CASSSGVGTEAFF
few,-,TRBV6-5,TRBJ1-1,TGTGCCAGCAGTAATTCAGGGTCCTCGGCTTTCTTT,CASSNSGSSAFF
-,-,TRBV6-4,TRBJ1-2,TGTGCCAGCAGTGACAGCGGACTAACGGGGGGCTACACCTTC,CASSDSGLTGGYTF
-,TRBD1,TRBV6-1,TRBJ2-5,TGTGCCAGCAGCGAGATACAGGGGGGTGGAGAGACCCAGTACTTC,CASSEIQGGGETQYF
-,-,TRBV30,TRBJ2-3,TGTGCCTGGAGTGTCCCAGAGCTGGACTCCTTTAGTGCGGATACGCAGTATTTT,CAWSVPELDSFSADTQYF
-,TRBD1,TRBV5-6,TRBJ2-1,TGTGCCAGCAGCATTGGGGGACAGGGCAACAATGAGCAGTTCTTC,CASSIGGQGNNEQFF
-,-,TRBV19,TRBJ1-1,TGTGCCAGTAGTATAAATTCAGGGGACACTGAAGCTTTCTTT,CASSINSGDTEAFF
-,-,TRBV7-3,TRBJ2-3,TGTGCCAGCAGCTTCACGGGGGGCGCCGCAGATACGCAGTATTTT,CASSFTGGAADTQYF
-,-,TRBV6-5,TRBJ2-7,TGTGCCAGCAGTTCCTTATACGAGCAGTACTTC,CASSSLYEQYF
-,TRBD2,TRBV7-2,TRBJ2-5,TGTGCCAGCAGCTTAGTAGGGACTAGCGGGGGGCGACCCCAAGAGACCCAGTACTTC,CASSLVGTSGGRPQETQYF
-,-,TRBV30,TRBJ1-2,TGTGCCTGGGCCCTCCGAGGCCGAGGGGGCTACACCTTC,CAWALRGRGGYTF
-,-,TRBV5-4,TRBJ2-3,TGTGCCAGCAGCTCCGAAGGGGGGGGGAGCGCTACGCAGTATTTT,CASSSEGGGSATQYF
-,TRBD1,TRBV2,TRBJ1-4,TGTGCCAGCAGTGAAAGGGGGACAGGGAATGAAAAACTGTTTTTT,CASSERGTGNEKLFF
few,TRBD1,TRBV28,TRBJ1-2,TGTGCCAGCAGTCCCTTCGACAGGGATGGCTACACCTTC,CASSPFDRDGYTF
-,TRBD1,TRBV9,TRBJ2-3,TGTGCCAGCAGCGTAGAAGGGACAGGGTGGGCAGATACGCAGTATTTT,CASSVEGTGWADTQYF
-,TRBD1,TRBV7-2,TRBJ1-2,TGTGCCAGCAGCCCCCGCGTACAGGGGGCGCGTGGCTACACCTTC,CASSPRVQGARGYTF
-,TRBD1,TRBV10-3,TRBJ2-2,TGTGCCATCAGGGGACAGGGGGTACCAAACACCGGGGAGCTGTTTTTT,CAIRGQGVPNTGELFF
-,TRBD2,TRBV7-9,TRBJ2-3,TGTGCCAGCAGCTTAGGGGCTAGCGGGGGCTCTAGGGGTACGCAGTATTTT,CASSLGASGGSRGTQYF
-,TRBD2,TRBV28,TRBJ2-7,TGTGCCAGCAGTTCGGGACTATTCCCCTACGAGCAGTACTTC,CASSSGLFPYEQYF
-,-,TRBV28,TRBJ2-5,TGTGCCAGCTCCCGACAGGGAGGAGAGACCCAGTACTTC,CASSRQGGETQYF
-,-,TRBV27,TRBJ2-7,TGTGCCAGCAGTTTAGGGCAGACCTACGAGCAGTACTTC,CASSLGQTYEQYF
-,TRBD1,TRBV7-9,TRBJ1-2,TGTGCCAGCAGCTTAGAGGCAGGGGGCTTTCTGATGGGCTACACCTTC,CASSLEAGGFLMGYTF
-,-,TRBV6-6,TRBJ2-7,TGTGCCAGCAGTTACTCGACAGACTACGAGCAGTACTTC,CASSYSTDYEQYF
-,TRBD2,TRBV28,TRBJ2-7,TGTGCCAGCATCCCGACTAGCAGACTTTACGAGCAGTACTTC,CASIPTSRLYEQYF
-,TRBD1,TRBV6-5,TRBJ2-1,TGTGCCAGCGATCGGACAGGAGCTTTATACAATGAGCAGTTCTTC,CASDRTGALYNEQFF
-,-,TRBV7-8,TRBJ1-6,TGTGCCAGCAGCTTACAGGGTTTGAATTCACCCCTCCACTTT,CASSLQGLNSPLHF
-,TRBD1,TRBV6-4,TRBJ1-6,TGTGCCAGCTCGAGGACAGGGGGTGATTCACCCCTCCACTTT,CASSRTGGDSPLHF
-,TRBD1,TRBV19,TRBJ1-1,TGTGCCAGTAGTATGGGGACAGGGGGCTTCGAAGCTTTCTTT,CASSMGTGGFEAFF
-,TRBD2,TRBV5-1,TRBJ2-1,TGCGCCAGCAGCTGGGGACTAGCGGCCCCCTACAATGAACAGTTCTTC,CASSWGLAAPYNEQFF
-,TRBD2,TRBV2,TRBJ2-1,TGTGCCAGCAACCTACTAGCGGCAAACTACAATGAGCAGTTCTTC,CASNLLAANYNEQFF
-,-,TRBV27,TRBJ1-1,TGTGCCAGCAGTTTATTCGGGAACACTGAAGCTTTCTTT,CASSLFGNTEAFF
few,-,TRBV7-8,TRBJ1-1,TGTGCCAGCAGTCCCGAGAGGGACACTGAAGCTTTCTTT,CASSPERDTEAFF
-,-,TRBV10-3,TRBJ1-1,TGTGCCATCAAGGGCAGGCGGGATGATGGCACTGAAGCTTTCTTT,CAIKGRRDDGTEAFF
-,-,TRBV5-4,TRBJ1-5,TGTGCCAGCAGCTTGGCTCAGGTTGGCAATCAGCCCCAGCATTTT,CASSLAQVGNQPQHF
-,-,TRBV28,TRBJ2-7,TGTGCCACCAGACGGAGTGCTTACGAGCAGTACTTC,CATRRSAYEQYF
-,TRBD1,TRBV7-3,TRBJ2-1,TGTGCCAGCAGCACAGGGGGCGGGTACAATGAGCAGTTCTTC,CASSTGGGYNEQFF
-,-,TRBV5-1,TRBJ1-2,TGCGCCAGCAGCTTGGAGACAGGTTATGGCTACACCTTC,CASSLETGYGYTF
-,TRBD2,TRBV5-1,TRBJ2-1,TGCGCCAGCAGCTTGGGCGGGAGAAATGAGCAGTTCTTC,CASSLGGRNEQFF
few,-,TRBV13,TRBJ2-3,TGTGCCAGCAGCTTAAACAGAGATACGCAGTATTTT,CASSLNRDTQYF
-,-,TRBV4-1,TRBJ1-1,TGCGCCAGCAGCCATGACGGGGGACGGGAAGCTTTCTTT,CASSHDGGREAFF
-,TRBD2,TRBV11-3,TRBJ2-1,TGTGCCAGCAGCTTAGGCGGGGGGGCCAATGAGCAGTTCTTC,CASSLGGGANEQFF
once,-,TRBV6-1,TRBJ1-2,TGTGCCAGCAACACCCGGGAGCCCCGGAACTATGGCTACACCTTC,CASNTREPRNYGYTF
-,-,TRBV30,TRBJ1-3,TGTGCCTGGAGTCCGTTCCGGGATTCGCCGTTTCTAACTGGAAACACCATATATTTT,CAWSPFRDSPFLTGNTIYF
-,TRBD2,TRBV5-8,TRBJ2-3,TGTGCCAGCAGCTTGGGCAGCGGGGGGCTGGCAGATACGCAGTATTTT,CASSLGSGGLADTQYF
few,TRBD2,TRBV5-5,TRBJ2-3,TGTGCCAGCAGCTTGGCATCCAGCGGGACTAGCGGGAGGGCCGATACGCAGTATTTT,CASSLASSGTSGRADTQYF